What follows are 8 T cell receptor beta chains derived from one specimen sequenced in a study of post-analysis software for immune sequencing data. General study points: TRBV5-6, TRBV5-1 and TRBV20-1 were among four or five TRBV segments more frequent in patients than controls.

These receptors lack a known antigen. Carried by the TCR beta cDNA libraries were unique molecular identifiers. Via MiXCR, TCRdb re-called the PCR reads, giving one row per CDR3 protein. Found here are 740,000 or so distinct CDR3 sequences, around 53% of them singletons; the top ten hold over 4%. Sequenced material: blood. Receptor source: a girl aged 10 to 17 with multiple sclerosis.

The table lists this clonotype with a count of one. V gene TRBV5-1 combines with J gene TRBJ1-1; TRBD1 agrees at 7 bases. Trimming cost V 1 base and J 5 bases; bases outside gene matches: 5. Germline assignment: CDR1 SGHRS and CDR2 YFSETQ. The CDR3 has 14 residues. CDR3 residues: CASSLNRGETEAFF. Here the CDR3 DNA reads TGCGCCAGCAGCTTGAACAGGGGAGAAACTGAAGCTTTCTTT.

The chain employs TRBV7-2 and TRBJ1-1; tentatively, D is TRBD1 (6 bases). V was shortened by 4 bases and J by 3 bases, with 15 bases between the two germline ends. CDR3 length: 15 amino acids. In germline, CDR1 is SGHTA, CDR2 FQGNSA. The CDR3 DNA reads as TGTGCCAGCAGCTCCGCGCGAGGGGGACACACTGAAGCTTTCTTT. This encodes CASSSARGGHTEAFF.

The chain is built from TRBV2 and TRBJ2-5; D uncertain. Germline V CDR1 and CDR2: SNHLY, FYNNEI. This CDR3 spans 12 amino acids. The V end lost 0 bases, the J end lost 3 bases, and 2 bases lay between the germline ends. The CDR3 DNA follows: TGTGCCAGCAGTGAAGCGGAAGAGACCCAGTACTTC. Protein: CASSEAEETQYF.

This clonotype has a handful of counts. This chain links TRBV10-3 with TRBJ2-7, with no clear D. The CDR3 sequence is 12 residues long. Between the trimmed V and J ends, which lost 4 bases and 6 bases, there was a span of 10 bases. Germline-derived CDR1 and CDR2 are ENHRY and SYGVKD. DNA of the CDR3: TGTGCCATCAGTGCCCATTCCGGCGAGCAGTACTTC. It is translated as CAISAHSGEQYF.

This clonotype showed up many times. One junction end does not reproduce the germline sequence, and a read error may be involved. This rearrangement joins TRBV12-3 or TRBV12-4 to TRBJ2-7; 9 bases match TRBD2. The CDR3 sequence is 13 residues long. In DNA form, the CDR3 reads TGTGCCAGCAGCTTAGCGGGAGCCTACGAGCAGTACTTC. Translation: CASSLAGAYEQYF.

This chain links TRBV5-1 with TRBJ2-3; possibly TRBD1 or TRBD2 for D (6 bases each). Trimming took off 3 bases at V and 6 bases at J, with 11 bases between the two ends. Germline CDR1 reads SGHRS; CDR2 reads YFSETQ. The CDR3 covers 13 residues. CDR3 sequence reads: CASSYTGRDTQYF. Written as DNA, the CDR3 is TGCGCCAGCAGCTACACAGGGAGGGATACGCAGTATTTT. Based on the CDR3 plus reference TRBV5-1 and TRBJ2-3, the full variable domain is KAGVTQTPRYLIKTRGQQVTLSCSPISGHRSVSWYQQTPGQGLQFLFEYFSETQRNKGNFPGRFSGRQFSNSRSEMNVSTLELGDSALYLCASSYTGRDTQYFGPGTRLTVL.

The chain recombines TRBV29-1 with TRBJ2-3; D possibly uses TRBD1 or TRBD2 (6 bases each). Germline lookup yields CDR1 SQVTM and CDR2 ANQGSEA. The CDR3 extends over 13 amino acids. The CDR3 protein is CCATGANADTQYF. In DNA, the CDR3 is TGCTGCGCTACGGGGGCCAACGCAGATACGCAGTATTTT.

This chain connects TRBV24-1 to TRBJ2-1, with 7 bases aligning to TRBD2. The CDR3 is 17 amino acids. Germline CDR1 and CDR2: KGHDR and SFDVKD. V shed 4 bases and J 6 bases; nucleotides not matched to a gene: 14. Here the CDR3 reads CATSDVGAGTTGNEQFF. The CDR3 DNA is TGTGCCACCAGTGACGTTGGCGCCGGGACTACAGGCAATGAGCAGTTCTTC.